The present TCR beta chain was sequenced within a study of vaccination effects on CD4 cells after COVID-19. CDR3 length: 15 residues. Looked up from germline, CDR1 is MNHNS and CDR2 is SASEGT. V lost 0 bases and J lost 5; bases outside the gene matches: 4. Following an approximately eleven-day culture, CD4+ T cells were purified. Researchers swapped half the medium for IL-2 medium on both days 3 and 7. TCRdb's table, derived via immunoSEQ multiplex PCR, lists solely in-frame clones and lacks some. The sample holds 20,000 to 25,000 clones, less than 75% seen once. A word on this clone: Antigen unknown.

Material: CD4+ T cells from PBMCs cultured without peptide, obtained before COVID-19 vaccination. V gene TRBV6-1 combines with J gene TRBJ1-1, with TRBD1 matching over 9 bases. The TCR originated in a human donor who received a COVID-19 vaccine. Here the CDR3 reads CASSEADRGRTEAFF. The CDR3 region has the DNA TGTGCCAGCAGTGAAGCGGACAGGGGAAGGACTGAAGCTTTCTTT.